This TCR beta chain was profiled in a study of T cell responses to AZD1222 COVID-19 vaccine. Pooling covered second doses at about 4 or about 12 weeks. Profiled with immunoSEQ multiplex PCR; TCRdb holds only in-frame clones, not every one. The table lists about 120,000 clones, approximately 94% of them singletons. Losses at the gene ends were 3 bases for V and 4 bases for J; bases not matched to a gene: 6. The CDR3 is made up of 15 amino acids. Germline CDR1 reads SGHTS; CDR2 reads YDEGEE. This material consisted of peripheral blood, taken 28 days after the second AZD1222 dose. V gene TRBV5-8 combines with J gene TRBJ2-2; 7 nucleotides line up with TRBD1. The clonotype comes from an adult who received the AZD1222 COVID-19 vaccine. This chain's CDR3 is CASSSRQGRTGELFF. The CDR3 region has the DNA TGTGCCAGCAGCTCCAGACAGGGACGCACCGGGGAGCTGTTTTTT.